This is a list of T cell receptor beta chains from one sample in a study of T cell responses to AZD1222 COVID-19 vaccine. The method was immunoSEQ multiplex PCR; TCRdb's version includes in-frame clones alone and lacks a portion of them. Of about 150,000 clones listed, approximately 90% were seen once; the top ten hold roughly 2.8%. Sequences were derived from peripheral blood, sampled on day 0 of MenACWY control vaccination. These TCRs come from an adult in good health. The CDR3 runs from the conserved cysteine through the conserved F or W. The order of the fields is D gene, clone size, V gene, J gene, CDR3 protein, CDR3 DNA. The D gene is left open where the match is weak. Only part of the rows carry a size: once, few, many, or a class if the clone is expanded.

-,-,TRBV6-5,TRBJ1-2,CASSYSIAQVRGYTF,TGTGCCAGCAGTTACTCGATCGCGCAGGTTCGAGGCTACACCTTC
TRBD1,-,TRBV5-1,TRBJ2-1,CASSLGTGATNEQFF,TGCGCCAGCAGCTTGGGGACAGGGGCAACGAATGAGCAGTTCTTC
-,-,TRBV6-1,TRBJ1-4,CASSEGNWLWKLFF,TGTGCCAGCAGTGAAGGCAACTGGTTGTGGAAACTGTTTTTT
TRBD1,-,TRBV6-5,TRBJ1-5,CAGGGTVNSNQPQHF,TGTGCCGGAGGTGGGACAGTCAATAGCAATCAGCCCCAGCATTTT
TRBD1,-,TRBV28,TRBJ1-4,CASTPGGTGNEKLFF,TGTGCCAGCACTCCCGGGGGGACAGGGAATGAAAAACTGTTTTTT
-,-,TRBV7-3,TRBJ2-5,CASSLGSETQYF,TGTGCCAGCAGCTTAGGGTCAGAGACCCAGTACTTC
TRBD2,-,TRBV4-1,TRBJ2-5,CASSHPGLAGGPDQETQYF,TGCGCCAGCAGCCATCCCGGACTAGCGGGAGGTCCTGACCAAGAGACCCAGTACTTC
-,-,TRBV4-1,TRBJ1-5,CASSQGAAYLRNQPQHF,TGCGCCAGCAGCCAAGGCGCGGCATATCTAAGAAATCAGCCCCAGCATTTT
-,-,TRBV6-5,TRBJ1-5,CASRGWGNQPQHF,TGTGCCAGCAGGGGTTGGGGCAATCAGCCCCAGCATTTT
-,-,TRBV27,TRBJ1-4,CASSPGPLWREKLFF,TGTGCCAGCAGCCCCGGCCCGTTATGGAGGGAAAAACTGTTTTTT
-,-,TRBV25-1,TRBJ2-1,CASKRGVWSYNEQFF,TGTGCCAGCAAACGGGGTGTCTGGTCCTACAATGAGCAGTTCTTC
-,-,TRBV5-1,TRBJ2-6,CASSLLKTDSGANVLTF,TGCGCCAGCAGCTTGCTAAAGACGGACTCTGGGGCCAACGTCCTGACTTTC
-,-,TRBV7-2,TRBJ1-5,CASSLEGYQPQHF,TGTGCCAGCAGCTTAGAGGGCTATCAGCCCCAGCATTTT
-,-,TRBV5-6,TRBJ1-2,CASKRRTNYGYTF,TGTGCCAGCAAACGACGGACTAACTATGGCTACACCTTC
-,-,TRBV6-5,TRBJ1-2,CASSYRGLGYTF,TGTGCCAGCAGTTACCGGGGGCTTGGCTACACCTTC
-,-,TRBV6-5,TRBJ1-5,CASSYSLGGDQPQHF,TGTGCCAGCAGTTACTCGCTAGGGGGGGATCAGCCCCAGCATTTT
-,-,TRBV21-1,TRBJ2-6,CASSTRRDRRGANVLTF,TGTGCCAGCAGCACCCGACGGGACCGGAGGGGGGCCAACGTCCTGACTTTC
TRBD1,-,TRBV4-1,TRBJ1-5,CASSQDRGSNQPQHF,TGCGCCAGCAGCCAAGACAGGGGGAGCAATCAGCCCCAGCATTTT
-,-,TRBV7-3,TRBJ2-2,CASSLPSRGGELFF,TGTGCCAGCAGCCTCCCATCTCGGGGCGGGGAGCTGTTTTTT
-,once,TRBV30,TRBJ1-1,CAWSVKGVEAFF,TGTGCCTGGAGTGTAAAGGGGGTCGAAGCTTTCTTT
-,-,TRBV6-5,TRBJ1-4,CASRERWETNEKLFF,TGTGCCAGCAGGGAGAGATGGGAAACGAATGAAAAACTGTTTTTT
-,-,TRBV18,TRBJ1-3,CASSPLSSTGNTIYF,TGTGCCAGCTCACCATTATCCAGTACTGGAAACACCATATATTTT
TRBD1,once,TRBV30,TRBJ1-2,CACRQGGVNYGYTF,TGTGCCTGCCGACAGGGGGGGGTAAACTATGGCTACACCTTC
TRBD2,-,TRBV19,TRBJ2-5,CASSIRGRALETQYF,TGTGCCAGTAGTATTCGCGGGAGGGCATTAGAGACCCAGTACTTC
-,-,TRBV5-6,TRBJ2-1,CASSRRDEQFF,TGTGCCAGCAGCCGAAGGGATGAGCAGTTCTTC
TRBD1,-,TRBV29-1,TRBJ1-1,CSAQGQLNTEAFF,TGCAGCGCCCAGGGACAGCTGAACACTGAAGCTTTCTTT
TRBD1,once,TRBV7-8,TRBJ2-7,CASSLPGTDYEQYF,TGTGCCAGCAGCTTGCCCGGGACAGACTACGAGCAGTACTTC
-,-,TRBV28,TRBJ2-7,CATAVGHSYEQYF,TGTGCCACAGCAGTTGGCCACTCCTACGAGCAGTACTTC
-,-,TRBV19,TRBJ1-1,CASLTLGQTPEAFF,TGTGCCAGCTTAACATTAGGGCAGACTCCAGAAGCTTTCTTT
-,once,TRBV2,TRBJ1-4,CASMGWGNEKLFF,TGTGCCAGCATGGGTTGGGGAAATGAAAAACTGTTTTTT
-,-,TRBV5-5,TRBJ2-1,CASSPSLSYNEQFF,TGTGCCAGCAGCCCCAGCCTCTCCTACAATGAGCAGTTCTTC